These T cell receptor beta chains were read from a single sample in a study of control samples from healthy donors and cancer patients. Clones were read by immunoSEQ multiplex PCR, and TCRdb kept only the in-frame ones, dropping some. Altogether tens of thousands of clones are present, just under 85% being singletons, with the ten largest covering roughly 19%. Sequenced input: blood. The receptors originated from a man in his thirties or forties in good health. CDR3s include the opening cysteine and the closing phenylalanine or tryptophan. Each record gives: J gene, clone size, D gene, V gene, CDR3 protein, CDR3 DNA. D genes are given only for firm matches. Clone size appears in some rows only: once, few, many, or a class for an expanded clone.

TRBJ2-5 | . | . | TRBV20-1 | CSAAQETQYF | TGCAGTGCTGCCCAAGAGACCCAGTACTTC
TRBJ1-1 | few | . | TRBV30 | CAWKLRVTMNTEAFF | TGTGCCTGGAAATTAAGGGTCACCATGAACACTGAAGCTTTCTTT
TRBJ1-2 | many | . | TRBV28 | CASSLSSFGYTF | TGTGCCAGCAGTTTATCGAGCTTTGGCTACACCTTC
TRBJ1-5 | . | TRBD1 | TRBV30 | CACRTGGAGQPQHF | TGTGCCTGCCGGACAGGGGGCGCCGGTCAGCCCCAGCATTTT
TRBJ1-2 | . | . | TRBV7-9 | CASSLVGGAGYTF | TGTGCCAGCAGCTTAGTCGGGGGAGCTGGCTACACCTTC
TRBJ2-3 | . | TRBD1 | TRBV19 | CASLSSGGTDTQYF | TGTGCCAGCCTGTCATCAGGGGGTACAGATACGCAGTATTTT
TRBJ2-2 | . | . | TRBV6-6 | CASSLDRNTGELFF | TGTGCCAGCAGTTTAGACAGAAACACCGGGGAGCTGTTTTTT
TRBJ1-1 | . | . | TRBV6-5 | CASKGYGEPTEAFF | TGTGCCAGCAAGGGGTACGGGGAGCCTACTGAAGCTTTCTTT
TRBJ2-3 | . | . | TRBV7-8 | CASSFVLDTDTQYF | TGTGCCAGCAGCTTTGTCCTAGATACCGATACGCAGTATTTT
TRBJ2-5 | few | TRBD1 | TRBV18 | CASSPPKRQGVETQYF | TGTGCCAGCTCACCACCGAAACGACAGGGAGTAGAGACCCAGTACTTC
TRBJ2-3 | . | TRBD1 | TRBV7-3 | CASSFNRGRGDTQYF | TGTGCCAGCAGCTTCAACAGGGGGCGGGGAGATACGCAGTATTTT
TRBJ1-3 | . | TRBD1 | TRBV14 | CASSHLPWDRRTGNTIYF | TGTGCCAGCAGCCATCTACCCTGGGACAGGAGAACCGGAAACACCATATATTTT
TRBJ2-5 | . | . | TRBV7-2 | CASSPFRGYQETQYF | TGTGCCAGCAGCCCCTTTCGGGGATACCAAGAGACCCAGTACTTC
TRBJ2-1 | . | . | TRBV5-6 | CASSLHSPSNEQFF | TGTGCCAGCAGCTTGCACAGCCCAAGCAATGAGCAGTTCTTC
TRBJ2-4 | once | . | TRBV11-3 | CASSRVFGPKNIQYF | TGTGCCAGCAGCCGGGTTTTTGGACCCAAAAACATTCAGTACTTC
TRBJ2-1 | . | TRBD1 | TRBV6-9 | CASSYPGQGRFEQFF | TGTGCCAGCAGTTATCCGGGACAGGGTCGGTTTGAGCAGTTCTTC
TRBJ2-2 | . | TRBD1 | TRBV27 | CASRGTGYTGELFF | TGTGCCAGCCGCGGGACAGGGTACACCGGGGAGCTGTTTTTT
TRBJ2-3 | . | TRBD2 | TRBV14 | CASSQDRGGGAFGTDTQYF | TGTGCCAGCAGCCAAGATCGGGGCGGGGGGGCCTTTGGCACAGATACGCAGTATTTT
TRBJ1-5 | few | . | TRBV11-2 | CASSLDRGVGNQPQHF | TGTGCCAGCAGCTTAGATAGAGGGGTCGGCAATCAGCCCCAGCATTTT
TRBJ2-3 | . | . | TRBV24-1 | CATSERSTGRHTQYF | TGTGCCACCAGTGAACGGAGTACGGGGCGGCATACGCAGTATTTT
TRBJ2-3 | . | . | TRBV5-4 | CASSLIADTQYF | TGTGCCAGCAGCTTGATTGCAGATACGCAGTATTTT
TRBJ1-5 | . | TRBD1 | TRBV28 | CASSLYGTGWNQPQHF | TGTGCCAGCAGTTTGTATGGGACAGGCTGGAATCAGCCCCAGCATTTT
TRBJ1-1 | . | . | TRBV5-6 | CASSLGGGSYTEAFF | TGTGCCAGCAGCTTGGGAGGGGGGAGTTACACTGAAGCTTTCTTT